This passage covers 26 T cell receptor beta chains from one sample sequenced in a study of cytomegalovirus exposure and HLA in healthy donors. 13 Jbeta primers and 60 Vbeta primers were used for the PCR. Data came from immunoSEQ multiplex PCR; TCRdb stores just in-frame clones and leaves some out. The table lists fewer than 250,000 clones, 87% of them singletons. Sequencing input: PBMCs. These receptors were obtained from a boy younger than 10 in good health and CMV-seronegative.

The V gene is TRBV19, the J gene TRBJ2-1; maybe TRBD2 (6 bases). V lost 0 bases and J 6 bases, leaving 15 bases between the germline ends. The CDR3 is 16 amino acids. Germline V gene sequence: CDR1 LNHDA, CDR2 SQIVND (reference sequence). The CDR3 spells CASSIDSVEGINEQFF. For the CDR3, the DNA is TGTGCCAGTAGTATAGATTCTGTGGAGGGAATCAATGAGCAGTTCTTC.

The CDR3 here is CASSFRESDTEAFF. CDR3 nucleotides: TGTGCCAGCAGTTTTAGGGAGTCCGACACTGAAGCTTTCTTT. The V and J genes are TRBV27 and TRBJ1-1; D gene unclear. V lost 3 bases, J lost 3 bases, and 11 bases lay in between. CDR1 and CDR2 (germline): MNHEY, SMNVEV (reference sequence). The CDR3 consists of 14 residues.

This clone was picked up a small number of times. The chain joins TRBV7-9 to TRBJ1-4; tentatively, D is TRBD1 (5 bases). Trimming cost V 5 bases and J 11 bases, with 15 bases left between them. The CDR3 consists of 13 residues. Per germline, CDR1 SEHNR and CDR2 FQNEAQ (reference sequence). CDR3 coding DNA: TGTGCCAGCAGCCCCGAGGGCGGGGGGAAACTGTTTTTT. Translating it yields CASSPEGGGKLFF.

The V gene is TRBV6-1, the J gene TRBJ2-1, with TRBD1 identical over 10 bases. There are 15 residues in the CDR3. Germline V CDR1 and CDR2: MNHNS, SASEGT. V lost 4 bases to trimming and J lost 4 bases; unmatched junction nucleotides: 4. In nucleotides, the CDR3 is TGTGCCAGCAGTGGCGGGACAGGGGCGTACAATGAGCAGTTCTTC. Protein: CASSGGTGAYNEQFF.

The chain couples TRBV30 to TRBJ2-1; tentative D call: TRBD2 (6 bases). V dropped 3 bases and J dropped 2 bases, with 14 bases sitting between them. The germline V gene encodes CDR1 GTSNPN and CDR2 SVGIG (reference sequence). This CDR3 contains 15 residues. DNA for the CDR3: TGTGCCTGGAGCGGCGGGGAGGTGCCCTACAATGAGCAGTTCTTC. Translating it yields CAWSGGEVPYNEQFF. The entire variable domain, with the rest obtained from reference TRBV30 and TRBJ2-1, is as follows: SQTIHQWPATLVQPVGSPLSLECTVEGTSNPNLYWYRQAAGRGLQLLFYSVGIGQISSEVPQNLSASRPQDRQFILSSKKLLLSDSGFYLCAWSGGEVPYNEQFFGPGTRLTVL.

The rearrangement joins TRBV27 to TRBJ1-2; D is undetermined. The V gene lost 2 bases and the J gene lost 3 bases, with 7 bases spanning the gap. The CDR3 extends over 13 amino acids. Germline V gives CDR1 MNHEY, CDR2 SMNVEV (reference sequence). In DNA, the CDR3 is TGTGCCAGCAGTTTAGGGCAAGACTATGGCTACACCTTC. It encodes CASSLGQDYGYTF.

The count of this clone is one. The gene calls are TRBV5-1 and TRBJ1-5; a weak D match, TRBD1 (5 bases). Germline V CDR1 and CDR2: SGHRS, YFSETQ. The CDR3 covers 15 residues. Between the trimmed V and J ends, which lost 3 bases and 2 bases, there was a span of 12 bases. The CDR3 protein is CASSWGSGGNQPQHF. The CDR3 nucleotides read TGCGCCAGCAGCTGGGGTTCGGGGGGCAATCAGCCCCAGCATTTT.

The chain carries TRBV7-3 and TRBJ2-1; tentatively, D is TRBD2 (5 bases). Trimming removed 5 bases from V and 0 bases from J, with 11 bases in between. Germline CDR1 and CDR2: SGHTA and FQGTGA. This CDR3 spans 15 amino acids. The CDR3 DNA sequence: TGTGCCAGCAGCCTCCCGGGGAGCTCCTACAATGAGCAGTTCTTC. It is translated as CASSLPGSSYNEQFF.

The chain uses TRBV9 and TRBJ2-3; possibly TRBD2 for D (5 bases). The CDR3 spans 15 residues. Germline CDR1 reads SGDLS; CDR2 reads YYNGEE. The V end lost 3 bases, the J end lost 1 base, and 12 bases lay between the germline ends. CDR3 sequence (DNA): TGTGCCAGCAGCGCCGGGATCCTCGGCACAGATACGCAGTATTTT. This encodes CASSAGILGTDTQYF.

This sequence joins TRBV6-1 and TRBJ2-3, with a possible D match to TRBD2 (7 bases). Deletions cut 0 bases from V and 7 bases from J, with 14 bases between. This CDR3 has 15 amino acids. The germline V gene encodes CDR1 MNHNS and CDR2 SASEGT. Here the CDR3 DNA reads TGTGCCAGCAGTGAAGCGCATGGGGGGGGCTATACGCAGTATTTT. Its protein is CASSEAHGGGYTQYF.

This rearrangement joins TRBV6-6 to TRBJ1-2, with a weak D call TRBD1 (5 bases). The CDR3 is made up of 15 amino acids. Germline V gene data show CDR1 as MNHNY and CDR2 as SVGAGI (reference sequence). The V gene lost 7 bases and the J gene lost 0 bases, with 15 bases spanning the gap. CDR3 in DNA: TGTGCCAGCACCTCAGCAGGGTCGACTAACTATGGCTACACCTTC. Residues: CASTSAGSTNYGYTF.

The rearrangement joins TRBV2 to TRBJ2-2, with 14 bases that match TRBD2. The CDR3 spans 18 residues. Losses at the gene ends were 8 bases for V and 0 bases for J; bases not matched to a gene: 8. Germline V gives CDR1 SNHLY, CDR2 FYNNEI. The CDR3 DNA reads TGTGCCAGCCTACCGACTAGCGGGGGGGCTACGAACACCGGGGAGCTGTTTTTT. Encoded protein: CASLPTSGGATNTGELFF.

This chain links TRBV7-8 with TRBJ2-3, with 7 bases lining up with TRBD1. The germline gives CDR1 SGHVS, CDR2 FQNEAQ. V gave up 10 bases and J gave up 5 bases; unmatched junction bases: 6. This CDR3 region has 12 residues. CDR3 region: CAIGGSVDTQYF. The CDR3 DNA reads TGTGCCATAGGGGGCTCCGTAGATACGCAGTATTTT.

V and J are TRBV6-5 and TRBJ2-1, with 8 bases fitting TRBD1. Germline V gene sequence: CDR1 MNHEY, CDR2 SVGAGI. The CDR3 has 15 amino acids. J gave up 4 bases and V 6 bases, and 8 bases lay outside the gene matches. The CDR3 DNA reads as TGTGCCAGCAGCCTAACAGGGGGGACTTACAATGAGCAGTTCTTC. Translation gives CASSLTGGTYNEQFF.

This chain uses TRBV30 with TRBJ1-4; TRBD1 matches 9 bases. The CDR3 loop spans 14 amino acids. The ends lost 2 bases at V and 7 bases at J; junction bases unmatched: 5. From germline, CDR1 is GTSNPN and CDR2 SVGIG (reference sequence). DNA of the CDR3: TGTGCCTGGAGTCTGGACAGGGGTCGTGAAAAACTGTTTTTT. Encoded protein: CAWSLDRGREKLFF.

This chain joins TRBV28 and TRBJ1-4; 8 bases are a match to TRBD1. This CDR3 comprises 17 residues. Germline CDR1 and CDR2: MDHEN and SYDVKM. The V gene end was trimmed by 2 bases and the J gene end by 5 bases; junction bases not matched to a gene: 10. The CDR3 region has the DNA TGTGCCAGCAGTTTAGATTTAGGACAGGGCGAAAATGAAAAACTGTTTTTT. Amino acid sequence: CASSLDLGQGENEKLFF.

This chain uses TRBV7-9 with TRBJ2-7, with 7 bases aligning to TRBD1. V lost 5 bases to trimming and J lost 0 bases; unmatched junction nucleotides: 7. This CDR3 region has 15 residues. Looked up from germline, CDR1 is SEHNR and CDR2 is FQNEAQ (reference sequence). CDR3 region: CASSSRDSYSYEQYF. CDR3 DNA sequence: TGTGCCAGCAGCAGCAGGGACAGTTACTCCTACGAGCAGTACTTC.

The gene calls are TRBV18 and TRBJ2-1; D is perhaps TRBD2 (5 bases). V was cut by 1 base and J by 5 bases, with 15 bases left in between. The CDR3 loop spans 16 amino acids. Germline V CDR1 and CDR2: KGHSH, LQKENI. The CDR3 bases are TGTGCCAGCTCACCACGAGCGGAGACACTTAACAATGAGCAGTTCTTC. Amino acid sequence: CASSPRAETLNNEQFF.

This chain links TRBV6-5 with TRBJ2-7, with unresolved D. This CDR3 region has 11 residues. CDR1 MNHEY and CDR2 SVGAGI come from the germline V gene. V gave up 4 bases and J gave up 6 bases, with 7 bases separating them. The CDR3 nucleotides read TGTGCCAGCAGTTCCCCCCTCGAGCAGTACTTC. Protein: CASSSPLEQYF.

The chain recombines TRBV11-2 with TRBJ2-7, with TRBD1 matching over 12 bases. The CDR3 spans 16 residues. V gave up 3 bases and J gave up 5 bases; unmatched junction bases: 8. Germline V lookup: CDR1 SGHAT, CDR2 FQNNGV. The DNA of the CDR3 is TGTGCCAGCAGCTTTGTACCGGGACAGGGGGCCGACGAGCAGTACTTC. Translating gives CASSFVPGQGADEQYF.

The genes are TRBV7-2 and TRBJ2-5, with unresolved D. Judging by the DNA end, TRBJ2-7 fits better; the J call may be wrong. There are 14 residues in the CDR3. Germline V gene data show CDR1 as SGHTA and CDR2 as FQGNSA. CDR3 nucleotide sequence: TGTGCCAGCAGCTTTCAAAGGTTGGGCTACGAGCAGTACTTC. It specifies CASSFQRLGYEQYF.

The chain links TRBV18 to TRBJ2-1; 9 bases are a match to TRBD1. The V gene end was trimmed by 3 bases and the J gene end by 3 bases; junction bases not matched to a gene: 6. The germline V gene has CDR1 KGHSH and CDR2 LQKENI. There are 16 residues in the CDR3. CDR3 in DNA: TGTGCCAGCTCACCCAGGACAGGGGTCCGCTACAATGAGCAGTTCTTC. Residues: CASSPRTGVRYNEQFF.

The rearrangement joins TRBV19 to TRBJ2-5; possibly TRBD1 for D (5 bases). The DNA end favors TRBJ2-7, so the J call may be wrong. CDR1 is LNHDA and CDR2 is SQIVND in the germline V gene (reference sequence). The CDR3 has 14 residues. CDR3 residues: CATTHNQGSYEQYF. The CDR3 DNA is TGTGCCACCACCCACAACCAGGGATCCTACGAGCAGTACTTC.

V usage is TRBV6-6 and J usage is TRBJ2-7; no firm D call. The CDR3 consists of 11 residues. The V gene's germline CDR1 is MNHNY and CDR2 SVGAGI (reference sequence). With 6 bases removed from V and 4 bases from J, the gap between germline ends came to 7 bases. CDR3 residues: CASSQAYEQYF. The DNA for the CDR3 is TGTGCCAGCAGCCAAGCTTACGAGCAGTACTTC.

V and J are TRBV28 and TRBJ1-1; TRBD1 matches at 8 bases. Trimming took 8 bases from V and 3 from J; bases not matched to a gene: 17. CDR3 size: 17 residues. Germline V lookup: CDR1 MDHEN, CDR2 SYDVKM. CDR3 nucleotides: TGTGCCAGCCCCCCTGGGGTTGGACAGGGAGGTGACACTGAAGCTTTCTTT. It is translated as CASPPGVGQGGDTEAFF.

The V and J genes are TRBV28 and TRBJ2-2; 9 bases are a match to TRBD2. In germline, CDR1 is MDHEN, CDR2 SYDVKM. V lost 5 bases and J lost 3; bases outside the gene matches: 7. The CDR3 is made up of 16 amino acids. CDR3 amino acids: CASSGPSGTYTGELFF. CDR3 sequence (DNA): TGTGCCAGCAGTGGCCCTAGCGGGACGTACACCGGGGAGCTGTTTTTT.